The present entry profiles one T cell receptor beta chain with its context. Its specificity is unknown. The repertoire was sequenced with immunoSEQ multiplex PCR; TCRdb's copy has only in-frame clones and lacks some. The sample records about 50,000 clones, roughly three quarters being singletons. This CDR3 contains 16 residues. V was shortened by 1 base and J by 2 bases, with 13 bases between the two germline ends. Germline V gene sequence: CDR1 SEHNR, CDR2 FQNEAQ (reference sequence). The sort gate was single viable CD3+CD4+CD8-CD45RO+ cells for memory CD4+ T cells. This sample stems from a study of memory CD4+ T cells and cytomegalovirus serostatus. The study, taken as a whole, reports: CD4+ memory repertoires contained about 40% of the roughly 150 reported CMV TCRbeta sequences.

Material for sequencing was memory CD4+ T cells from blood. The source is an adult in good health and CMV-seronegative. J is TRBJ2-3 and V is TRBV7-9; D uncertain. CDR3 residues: CASSLEGGRLTDTQYF. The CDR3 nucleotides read TGTGCCAGCAGCTTAGAGGGCGGCCGCCTCACAGATACGCAGTATTTT.